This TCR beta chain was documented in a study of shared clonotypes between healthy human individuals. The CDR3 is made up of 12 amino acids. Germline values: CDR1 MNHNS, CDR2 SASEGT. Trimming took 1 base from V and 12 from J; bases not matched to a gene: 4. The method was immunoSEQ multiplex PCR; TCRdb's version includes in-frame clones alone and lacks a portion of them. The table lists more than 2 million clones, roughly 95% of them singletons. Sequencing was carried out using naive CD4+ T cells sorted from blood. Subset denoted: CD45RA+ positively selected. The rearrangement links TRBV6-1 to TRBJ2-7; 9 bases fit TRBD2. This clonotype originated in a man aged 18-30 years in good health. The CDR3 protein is CASSEEGLARYF. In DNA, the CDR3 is TGTGCCAGCAGTGAAGAGGGACTAGCCCGGTACTTC.